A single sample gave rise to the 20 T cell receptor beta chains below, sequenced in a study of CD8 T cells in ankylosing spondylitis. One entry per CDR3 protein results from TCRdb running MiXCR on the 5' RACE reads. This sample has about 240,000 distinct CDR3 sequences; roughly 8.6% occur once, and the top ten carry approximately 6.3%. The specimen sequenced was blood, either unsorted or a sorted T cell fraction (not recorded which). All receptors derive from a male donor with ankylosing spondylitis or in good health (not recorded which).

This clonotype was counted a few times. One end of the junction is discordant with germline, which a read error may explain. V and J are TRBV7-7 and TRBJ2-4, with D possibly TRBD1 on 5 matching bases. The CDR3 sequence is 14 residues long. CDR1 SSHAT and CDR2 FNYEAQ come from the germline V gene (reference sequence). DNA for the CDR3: TGTGCTAGCAGCTTAGGGCAGGGCATAAACATTCAGTACTTC. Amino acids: CASSLGQGINIQYF.

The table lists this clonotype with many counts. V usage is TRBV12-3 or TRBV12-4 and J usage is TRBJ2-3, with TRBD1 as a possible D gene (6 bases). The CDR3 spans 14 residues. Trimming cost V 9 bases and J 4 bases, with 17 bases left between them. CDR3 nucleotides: TGTGCCAGTTCTAGGGGGAGTGGGGCAGATACGCAGTATTTT. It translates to CASSRGSGADTQYF.

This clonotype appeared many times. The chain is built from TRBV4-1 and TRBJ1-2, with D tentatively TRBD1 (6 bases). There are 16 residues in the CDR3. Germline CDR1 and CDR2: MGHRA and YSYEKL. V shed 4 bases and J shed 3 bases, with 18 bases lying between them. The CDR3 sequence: CASSRYRDPVDYGYTF. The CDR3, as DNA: TGCGCCAGCAGCCGGTACAGGGACCCCGTTGACTATGGCTACACCTTC.

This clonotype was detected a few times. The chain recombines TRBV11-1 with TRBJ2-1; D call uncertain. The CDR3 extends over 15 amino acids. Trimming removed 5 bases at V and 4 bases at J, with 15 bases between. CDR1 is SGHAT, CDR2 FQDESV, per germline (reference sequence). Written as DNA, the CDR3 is TGTGCCAGCAGCCCCCGGGCAGGATCTTACAATGAGCAGTTCTTC. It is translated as CASSPRAGSYNEQFF. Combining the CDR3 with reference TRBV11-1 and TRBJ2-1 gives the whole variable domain EAEVAQSPRYKITEKSQAVAFWCDPISGHATLYWYRQILGQGPELLVQFQDESVVDDSQLPKDRFSAERLKGVDSTLKIQPAELGDSAMYLCASSPRAGSYNEQFFGPGTRLTVL.

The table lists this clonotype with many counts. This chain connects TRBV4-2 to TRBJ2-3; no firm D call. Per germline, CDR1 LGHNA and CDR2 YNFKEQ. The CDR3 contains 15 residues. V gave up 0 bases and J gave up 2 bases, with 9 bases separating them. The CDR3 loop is CASSQEADFTDTQYF. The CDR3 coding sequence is TGTGCCAGCAGCCAAGAAGCAGACTTCACAGATACGCAGTATTTT.

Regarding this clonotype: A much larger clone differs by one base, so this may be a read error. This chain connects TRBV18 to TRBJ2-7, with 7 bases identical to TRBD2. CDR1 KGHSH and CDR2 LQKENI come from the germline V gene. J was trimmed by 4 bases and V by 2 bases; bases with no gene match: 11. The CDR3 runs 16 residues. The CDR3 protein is CASSPRQSGVVYEQYF. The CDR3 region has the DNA TGTGCCAGCTCACCAAGACAAAGCGGGGTCGTTTACGAGCAGTACTTC.

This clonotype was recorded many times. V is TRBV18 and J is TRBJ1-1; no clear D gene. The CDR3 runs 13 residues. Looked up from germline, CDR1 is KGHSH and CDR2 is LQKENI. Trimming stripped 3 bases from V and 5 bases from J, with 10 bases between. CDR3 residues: CASSPFRETEAFF. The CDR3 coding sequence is TGTGCCAGCTCACCCTTCAGAGAGACTGAAGCTTTCTTT.

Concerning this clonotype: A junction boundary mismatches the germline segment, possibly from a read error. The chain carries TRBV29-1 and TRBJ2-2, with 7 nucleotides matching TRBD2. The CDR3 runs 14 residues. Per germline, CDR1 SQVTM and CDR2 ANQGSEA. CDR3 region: CNVGFREGTGELFF. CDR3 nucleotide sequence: TGCAACGTTGGCTTCAGGGAGGGCACCGGGGAGCTGTTTTTT.

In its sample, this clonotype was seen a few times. CDR3 region: CASTVSGPGGETQYF. Written as DNA, the CDR3 is TGCGCCAGCACTGTTAGCGGTCCCGGAGGGGAGACCCAGTACTTC. The chain joins TRBV10-2 to TRBJ2-5, with D perhaps TRBD2 (6 bases). The CDR3 has 15 residues. Trimming removed 7 bases at V and 5 bases at J, with 20 bases between. Germline CDR1 reads WSHSY; CDR2 reads SAAADI.

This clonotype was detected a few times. CDR3 protein: CSVDPEANYGYTF. CDR3 sequence (DNA): TGCAGCGTTGATCCGGAGGCTAACTATGGCTACACCTTC. The chain carries TRBV29-1 and TRBJ1-2; D unresolved. Germline V CDR1 and CDR2: SQVTM, ANQGSEA. This CDR3 comprises 13 residues. Trimming left V 3 bases short and J 0 bases short, with 8 bases between. The variable domain in full, completed from reference TRBV29-1 and TRBJ1-2, reads SAVISQKPSRDICQRGTSLTIQCQVDSQVTMMFWYRQQPGQSLTLIATANQGSEATYESGFVIDKFPISRPNLTFSTLTVSNMSPEDSSIYLCSVDPEANYGYTFGSGTRLTVV.

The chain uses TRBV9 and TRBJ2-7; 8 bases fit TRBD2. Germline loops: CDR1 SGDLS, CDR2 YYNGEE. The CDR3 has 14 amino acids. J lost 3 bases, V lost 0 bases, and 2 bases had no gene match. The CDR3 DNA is TGTGCCAGCAGCGTAGGGAGCGGGGGCTACGAGCAGTACTTC. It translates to CASSVGSGGYEQYF.

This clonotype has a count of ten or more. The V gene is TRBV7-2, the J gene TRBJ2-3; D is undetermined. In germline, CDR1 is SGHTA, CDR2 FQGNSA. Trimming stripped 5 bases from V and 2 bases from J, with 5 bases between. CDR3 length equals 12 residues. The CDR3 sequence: CASSINTDTQYF. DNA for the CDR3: TGTGCCAGCAGCATTAACACAGATACGCAGTATTTT.

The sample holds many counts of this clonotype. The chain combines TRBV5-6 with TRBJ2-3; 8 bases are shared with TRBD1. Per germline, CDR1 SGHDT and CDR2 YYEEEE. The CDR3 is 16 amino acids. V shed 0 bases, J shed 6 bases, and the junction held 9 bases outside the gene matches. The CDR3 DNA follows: TGTGCCAGCAGCTTGGGGGCCGGGACAGGTGCGGATACGCAGTATTTT. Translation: CASSLGAGTGADTQYF.

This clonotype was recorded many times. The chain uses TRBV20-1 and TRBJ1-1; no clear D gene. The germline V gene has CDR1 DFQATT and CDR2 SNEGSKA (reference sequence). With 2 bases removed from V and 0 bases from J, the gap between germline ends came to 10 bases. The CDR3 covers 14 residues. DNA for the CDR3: TGCAGTGCTAGATCTGTGCAGCTGAACACTGAAGCTTTCTTT. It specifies CSARSVQLNTEAFF.

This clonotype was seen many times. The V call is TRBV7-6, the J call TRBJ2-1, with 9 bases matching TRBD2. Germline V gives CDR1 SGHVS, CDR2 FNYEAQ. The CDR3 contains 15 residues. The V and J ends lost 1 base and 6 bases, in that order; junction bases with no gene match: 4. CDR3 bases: TGTGCCAGCAGCTTAGGTAGCGGGAGAAGCAATGAGCAGTTCTTC. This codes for CASSLGSGRSNEQFF.

CDR3 region: CASSPGTSGGQETQYF. The CDR3 nucleotides are TGTGCCAGCAGCCCAGGGACTAGCGGGGGCCAAGAGACCCAGTACTTC. The V and J genes are TRBV7-2 and TRBJ2-5; the match to TRBD2 covers 14 bases. This CDR3 is built from 16 residues. V shed 5 bases and J 1 base; nucleotides not matched to a gene: 3. Germline values: CDR1 SGHTA, CDR2 FQGNSA.

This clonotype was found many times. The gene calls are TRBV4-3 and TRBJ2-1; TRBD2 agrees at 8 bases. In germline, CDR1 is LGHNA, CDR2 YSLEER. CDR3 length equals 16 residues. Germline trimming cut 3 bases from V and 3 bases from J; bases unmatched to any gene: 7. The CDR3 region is CASSQSSGSLYNEQFF. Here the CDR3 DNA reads TGCGCCAGCAGCCAGTCAAGCGGGAGTCTCTACAATGAGCAGTTCTTC.

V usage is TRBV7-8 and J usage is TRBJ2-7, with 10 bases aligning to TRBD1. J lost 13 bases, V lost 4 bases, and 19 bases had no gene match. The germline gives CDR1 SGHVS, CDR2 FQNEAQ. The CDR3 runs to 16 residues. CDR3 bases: TGTGCCAGCAGCTCCTCTACCGGGACAGGGGTTGCAGGTGGTTACTTC. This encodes CASSSSTGTGVAGGYF. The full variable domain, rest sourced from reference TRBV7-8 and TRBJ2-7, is GAGVSQSPRYKVAKRGQDVALRCDPISGHVSLFWYQQALGQGPEFLTYFQNEAQLDKSGLPSDRFFAERPEGSVSTLKIQRTQQEDSAVYLCASSSSTGTGVAGGYFGPGTRLTVT.

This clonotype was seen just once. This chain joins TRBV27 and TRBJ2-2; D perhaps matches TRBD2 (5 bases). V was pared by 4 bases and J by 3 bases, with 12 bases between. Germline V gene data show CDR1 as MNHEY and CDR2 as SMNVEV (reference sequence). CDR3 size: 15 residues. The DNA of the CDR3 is TGTGCCAGCAGTTCTAGGGCGGGTGACACCGGGGAGCTGTTTTTT. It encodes CASSSRAGDTGELFF.

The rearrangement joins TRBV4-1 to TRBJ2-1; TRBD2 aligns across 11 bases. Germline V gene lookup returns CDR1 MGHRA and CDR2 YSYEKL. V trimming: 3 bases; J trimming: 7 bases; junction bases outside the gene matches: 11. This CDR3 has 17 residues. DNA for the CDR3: TGCGCCAGCAGCCAGGCTAACCTAGCGGGAGGAGGTAATGAGCAGTTCTTC. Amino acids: CASSQANLAGGGNEQFF.